A selection of T cell receptor beta chains follows, all from one sample in a study of blood T cell repertoires in COVID-19. Profiled with immunoSEQ multiplex PCR; TCRdb holds only in-frame clones, not every one. Counted here are some 86,000 clones, roughly 90% occurring once; the ten biggest clones make up about 2.5%. The source material was peripheral blood. The receptors here all came from a human donor with active COVID-19. The donor label of this sample is uncertain. Each CDR3 is given with its conserved first and last residue. Fields, in order: J gene, clone size, V gene, D gene, CDR3 DNA, CDR3 protein. D genes are given only for firm matches. Clone size is given for some rows only: seen once, a few or many times, or a class if the clone is expanded.

j_gene: TRBJ1-2; abundance: few; v_gene: TRBV6-5; d_gene: -; CDR3nt: TGTGCCAGCAGTTTCAGGGAAGCTAACTATGGCTACACCTTC; CDR3aa: CASSFREANYGYTF
j_gene: TRBJ2-3; abundance: -; v_gene: TRBV7-2; d_gene: -; CDR3nt: TGTGCCAGCAGCCCACCGAACTATATAGATACGCAGTATTTT; CDR3aa: CASSPPNYIDTQYF
j_gene: TRBJ1-4; abundance: -; v_gene: TRBV11-2; d_gene: -; CDR3nt: TGTGCCAGCAGCTTAAGCGGAGAAAAACTGTTTTTT; CDR3aa: CASSLSGEKLFF
j_gene: TRBJ1-1; abundance: once; v_gene: TRBV4-3; d_gene: -; CDR3nt: TGCGCCAGCAGCCAAGAGTCGGGAAGGGCCGGAGAGACTGAAGCTTTCTTT; CDR3aa: CASSQESGRAGETEAFF
j_gene: TRBJ2-7; abundance: -; v_gene: TRBV6-5; d_gene: TRBD1; CDR3nt: TGTGCCAGCAGGCCCCAGGACAGGGTCGCGGCAGAGCAGTACTTC; CDR3aa: CASRPQDRVAAEQYF
j_gene: TRBJ2-1; abundance: -; v_gene: TRBV4-2; d_gene: TRBD2; CDR3nt: TGTGCCAGCAGCCAAGTTCGCGGGGGACCCTACAATGAGCAGTTCTTC; CDR3aa: CASSQVRGGPYNEQFF
j_gene: TRBJ2-1; abundance: -; v_gene: TRBV5-1; d_gene: TRBD1; CDR3nt: TGCGCCAGCAGCTCCAGTCATCCGGGACAGGTTCTTCATGAGCAGTTCTTC; CDR3aa: CASSSSHPGQVLHEQFF
j_gene: TRBJ1-1; abundance: -; v_gene: TRBV9; d_gene: -; CDR3nt: TGTGCCAGCAGCGTAGATGGGGACTGGGACACTGAAGCTTTCTTT; CDR3aa: CASSVDGDWDTEAFF
j_gene: TRBJ2-5; abundance: -; v_gene: TRBV5-6; d_gene: -; CDR3nt: TGTGCCAGCAGCTTGACGGGGGTTGGAGAGACCCAGTACTTC; CDR3aa: CASSLTGVGETQYF
j_gene: TRBJ1-6; abundance: few; v_gene: TRBV7-9; d_gene: TRBD1; CDR3nt: TGTGCCAGCAGCGAGGGACAGAATAATTCACCCCTCCACTTT; CDR3aa: CASSEGQNNSPLHF
j_gene: TRBJ2-7; abundance: -; v_gene: TRBV6-5; d_gene: TRBD1; CDR3nt: TGTGCCAGCAGTTACCGGGACAGGGACTACGAGCAGTACTTC; CDR3aa: CASSYRDRDYEQYF
j_gene: TRBJ2-1; abundance: few; v_gene: TRBV6-4; d_gene: -; CDR3nt: TGTGCCAGCAGTGATAAACAGGGTTCCTACAATGAGCAGTTCTTC; CDR3aa: CASSDKQGSYNEQFF
j_gene: TRBJ2-3; abundance: -; v_gene: TRBV7-3; d_gene: -; CDR3nt: TGTGCCAGCAGCTCCACTCTAGAGGCAGATACGCAGTATTTT; CDR3aa: CASSSTLEADTQYF
j_gene: TRBJ2-5; abundance: -; v_gene: TRBV4-1; d_gene: -; CDR3nt: TGCGCCAGCAGCCAACTTTCAGGGAAAGAGACCCAGTACTTC; CDR3aa: CASSQLSGKETQYF
j_gene: TRBJ2-5; abundance: once; v_gene: TRBV13; d_gene: -; CDR3nt: TGTGCCAGCAGCTTAGACAGGGATCCACAAGAGACCCAGTACTTC; CDR3aa: CASSLDRDPQETQYF
j_gene: TRBJ2-3; abundance: -; v_gene: TRBV11-2; d_gene: TRBD1; CDR3nt: TGTGCCAGCAGCGCCGGCCCAGGGGGCTTTGTAGATACGCAGTATTTT; CDR3aa: CASSAGPGGFVDTQYF
j_gene: TRBJ2-7; abundance: -; v_gene: TRBV19; d_gene: -; CDR3nt: TGTGCCAGTAGTATAGGAGAGGCAGACGCCTACGAGCAGTACTTC; CDR3aa: CASSIGEADAYEQYF
j_gene: TRBJ2-7; abundance: -; v_gene: TRBV9; d_gene: -; CDR3nt: TGTGCCAGCAGCGTCAACAGGGACCACGAGCAGTACTTC; CDR3aa: CASSVNRDHEQYF
j_gene: TRBJ1-1; abundance: -; v_gene: TRBV9; d_gene: -; CDR3nt: TGTGCCAGCAGCCCGGAGACAGGATTGAACACTGAAGCTTTCTTT; CDR3aa: CASSPETGLNTEAFF
j_gene: TRBJ2-5; abundance: -; v_gene: TRBV19; d_gene: -; CDR3nt: TGTGCCAGTACCGAGGGTCGGGAGTCAGAGACCCAGTACTTC; CDR3aa: CASTEGRESETQYF
j_gene: TRBJ1-1; abundance: -; v_gene: TRBV18; d_gene: -; CDR3nt: TGTGCCAGCTCACGTCAGGATTCTGAAGCTTTCTTT; CDR3aa: CASSRQDSEAFF
j_gene: TRBJ2-3; abundance: -; v_gene: TRBV7-2; d_gene: TRBD2; CDR3nt: TGTGCCAGCAGCTTAGTCGGCGGGGGGGCCGATACGCAGTATTTT; CDR3aa: CASSLVGGGADTQYF
j_gene: TRBJ1-6; abundance: -; v_gene: TRBV5-5; d_gene: -; CDR3nt: TGTGCCAGCAGCCCGACAGCCTATAATTCACCCCTCCACTTT; CDR3aa: CASSPTAYNSPLHF
j_gene: TRBJ2-1; abundance: -; v_gene: TRBV11-2; d_gene: TRBD2; CDR3nt: TGTGCCAGCAGTTCAACCCGAGGCCTAGCGGTACAGCCGTTCTTC; CDR3aa: CASSSTRGLAVQPFF
j_gene: TRBJ2-6; abundance: -; v_gene: TRBV3-1/TRBV3-2; d_gene: TRBD1; CDR3nt: TGTGCCAGCAGCCACCCCCCCGGACAGGGGAATAGAAAGGGCTCTGGGGCCAACGTCCTGACTTTC; CDR3aa: CASSHPPGQGNRKGSGANVLTF
j_gene: TRBJ2-1; abundance: -; v_gene: TRBV2; d_gene: TRBD2; CDR3nt: TGTGCCAGCAGTGGGAGGGTAGCGGGGGGCGGGAATGAGCAGTTCTTC; CDR3aa: CASSGRVAGGGNEQFF
j_gene: TRBJ1-2; abundance: -; v_gene: TRBV6-5; d_gene: TRBD1; CDR3nt: TGTGCCAGCAACCCGGGACAGAACTATGGCTACACCTTC; CDR3aa: CASNPGQNYGYTF
j_gene: TRBJ2-2; abundance: -; v_gene: TRBV7-3; d_gene: -; CDR3nt: TGTGCCAGCAGCTACCACAGGGAGACCGGGGAGCTGTTTTTT; CDR3aa: CASSYHRETGELFF
j_gene: TRBJ2-2; abundance: -; v_gene: TRBV4-2; d_gene: TRBD2; CDR3nt: TGTGCCAGCAGCCACAAACCCGGGACTAGCGGGCGTCACACCGGGGAGCTGTTTTTT; CDR3aa: CASSHKPGTSGRHTGELFF
j_gene: TRBJ2-3; abundance: -; v_gene: TRBV7-3; d_gene: TRBD2; CDR3nt: TGTGCCAGCAGCTTAAACGGGGGGGCTAGCACAGATACGCAGTATTTT; CDR3aa: CASSLNGGASTDTQYF
j_gene: TRBJ1-1; abundance: -; v_gene: TRBV29-1; d_gene: -; CDR3nt: TGCAGCGTTGCAACACAGTATACAGCTGAAGCTTTCTTT; CDR3aa: CSVATQYTAEAFF
j_gene: TRBJ2-2; abundance: -; v_gene: TRBV5-5; d_gene: TRBD1; CDR3nt: TGTGCCAGCAGCTTGTTGACAGGGGGTACCGGGGAGCTGTTTTTT; CDR3aa: CASSLLTGGTGELFF
j_gene: TRBJ1-2; abundance: -; v_gene: TRBV15; d_gene: -; CDR3nt: TGTGCCACCAGGAACCCTTCCACTACTAACTATGGCTACACCTTC; CDR3aa: CATRNPSTTNYGYTF
j_gene: TRBJ2-7; abundance: -; v_gene: TRBV6-1; d_gene: -; CDR3nt: TGTGCCAGCAGTGACAGGAATTCCTACGAGCAGTACTTC; CDR3aa: CASSDRNSYEQYF
j_gene: TRBJ2-3; abundance: -; v_gene: TRBV2; d_gene: -; CDR3nt: TGTGCCAGCAGACCCACTAGACTTGGGACAGATACGCAGTATTTT; CDR3aa: CASRPTRLGTDTQYF
j_gene: TRBJ2-2; abundance: -; v_gene: TRBV11-2; d_gene: TRBD1; CDR3nt: TGTGCCAGCAGTCCCGGGGTTCACCAGGGGGCCGGGGAGCTGTTTTTT; CDR3aa: CASSPGVHQGAGELFF
j_gene: TRBJ2-4; abundance: -; v_gene: TRBV5-4; d_gene: -; CDR3nt: TGTGCCAGCAGCTTGTACCGGGGTTTAGCCAAAAACATTCAGTACTTC; CDR3aa: CASSLYRGLAKNIQYF
j_gene: TRBJ2-5; abundance: -; v_gene: TRBV5-5; d_gene: TRBD2; CDR3nt: TGTGCCAGCAGCTTGTACCGGGGGGGCCGGGAGACCCAGTACTTC; CDR3aa: CASSLYRGGRETQYF
j_gene: TRBJ1-2; abundance: -; v_gene: TRBV19; d_gene: TRBD1; CDR3nt: TGTGCCAGTAGTAAATGGACAGGGGGCGCGGTAGTATCCTCTAACTATGGCTACACCTTC; CDR3aa: CASSKWTGGAVVSSNYGYTF
j_gene: TRBJ1-2; abundance: -; v_gene: TRBV12-3/TRBV12-4; d_gene: -; CDR3nt: TGTGCCAGCAGTCCCCAGGGTTACTATGGCTACACCTTC; CDR3aa: CASSPQGYYGYTF
j_gene: TRBJ1-1; abundance: -; v_gene: TRBV5-1; d_gene: -; CDR3nt: TGCGCCAGCAGCTTGTGGGGGGACACTGAAGCTTTCTTT; CDR3aa: CASSLWGDTEAFF
j_gene: TRBJ2-3; abundance: -; v_gene: TRBV5-4; d_gene: TRBD2; CDR3nt: TGTGCCAGCAGCTTGGACCTGAAGCGGGGGCCCGCTACAGATACGCAGTATTTT; CDR3aa: CASSLDLKRGPATDTQYF
j_gene: TRBJ2-1; abundance: -; v_gene: TRBV3-1/TRBV3-2; d_gene: -; CDR3nt: TGTGCCAGCAGCCAAGCGCCGGGACTCTCCTACAATGAGCAGTTCTTC; CDR3aa: CASSQAPGLSYNEQFF
j_gene: TRBJ2-2; abundance: -; v_gene: TRBV6-5; d_gene: -; CDR3nt: TGTGCCGGGGCGAGGCAGGGGGGAAACACCGGGGAGCTGTTTTTT; CDR3aa: CAGARQGGNTGELFF
j_gene: TRBJ1-4; abundance: -; v_gene: TRBV25-1; d_gene: -; CDR3nt: TGTGCCAGCAGTGAAGTGCTAACAGGTTATAATGAAAAACTGTTTTTT; CDR3aa: CASSEVLTGYNEKLFF
j_gene: TRBJ1-5; abundance: -; v_gene: TRBV6-4; d_gene: TRBD1; CDR3nt: TGTGCCAGCAGTGCCGGGACAGGGGGCAATCAGCCCCAGCATTTT; CDR3aa: CASSAGTGGNQPQHF
j_gene: TRBJ2-3; abundance: -; v_gene: TRBV5-4; d_gene: TRBD2; CDR3nt: TGTGCCAGCAGTTCGAGGACTAGCGGGGGATTAAAAGATACGCAGTATTTT; CDR3aa: CASSSRTSGGLKDTQYF
j_gene: TRBJ2-4; abundance: -; v_gene: TRBV7-2; d_gene: -; CDR3nt: TGTGCCAGCAGCTTAGATCGGAGCATTCAGTACTTC; CDR3aa: CASSLDRSIQYF
j_gene: TRBJ2-5; abundance: -; v_gene: TRBV7-2; d_gene: -; CDR3nt: TGTGCCAGCAGCATATCAGGGGCCCAAGAGACCCAGTACTTC; CDR3aa: CASSISGAQETQYF
j_gene: TRBJ2-1; abundance: -; v_gene: TRBV4-3; d_gene: TRBD2; CDR3nt: TGCGCCAGCAGCCAAGATCGGTTTAGCGGGACCTACAATGAGCAGTTCTTC; CDR3aa: CASSQDRFSGTYNEQFF
j_gene: TRBJ1-1; abundance: -; v_gene: TRBV9; d_gene: -; CDR3nt: TGTGCCAGCAGCGGGACAGACTTACCGAACACTGAAGCTTTCTTT; CDR3aa: CASSGTDLPNTEAFF
j_gene: TRBJ1-1; abundance: -; v_gene: TRBV10-2; d_gene: -; CDR3nt: TGCGCCAGCAGTGAAAGGGGGGGGCTGAACACTGAAGCTTTCTTT; CDR3aa: CASSERGGLNTEAFF